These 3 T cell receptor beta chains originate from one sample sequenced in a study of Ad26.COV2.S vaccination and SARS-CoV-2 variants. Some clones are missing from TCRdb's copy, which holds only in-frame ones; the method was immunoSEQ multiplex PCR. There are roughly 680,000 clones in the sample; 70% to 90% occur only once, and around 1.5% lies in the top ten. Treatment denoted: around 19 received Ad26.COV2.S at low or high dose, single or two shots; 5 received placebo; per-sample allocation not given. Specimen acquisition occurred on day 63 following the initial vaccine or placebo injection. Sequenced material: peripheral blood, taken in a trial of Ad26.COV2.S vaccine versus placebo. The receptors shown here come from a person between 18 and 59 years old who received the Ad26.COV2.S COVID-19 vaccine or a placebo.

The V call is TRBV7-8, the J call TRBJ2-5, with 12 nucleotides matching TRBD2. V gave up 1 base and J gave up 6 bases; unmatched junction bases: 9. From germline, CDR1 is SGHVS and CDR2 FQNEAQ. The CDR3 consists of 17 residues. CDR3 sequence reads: CASSLDFRLAGAKTQYF. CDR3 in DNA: TGTGCCAGCAGCTTAGATTTTAGACTAGCGGGAGCGAAGACCCAGTACTTC.

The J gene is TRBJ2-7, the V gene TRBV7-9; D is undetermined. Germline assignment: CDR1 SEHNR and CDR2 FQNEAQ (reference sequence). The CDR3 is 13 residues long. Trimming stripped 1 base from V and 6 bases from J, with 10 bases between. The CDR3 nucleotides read TGTGCCAGCAGCTTAGTTTCGATGAGCGAGCAGTACTTC. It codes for CASSLVSMSEQYF.

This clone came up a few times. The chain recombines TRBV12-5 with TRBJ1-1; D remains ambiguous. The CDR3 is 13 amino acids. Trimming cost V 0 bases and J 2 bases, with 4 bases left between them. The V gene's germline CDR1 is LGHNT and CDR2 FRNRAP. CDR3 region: CASGLVVNTEAFF. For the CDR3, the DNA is TGTGCTAGTGGTTTGGTAGTTAACACTGAAGCTTTCTTT.